Given below is one TCR beta chain in context. In the source study's methods: Junction-only sequences without quality scores came from ImmunoSEQ, so filtering differed. This table comes from immunoSEQ multiplex PCR, and its TCRdb copy is limited to in-frame clones, with some not included. The V and J calls and clone size are taken from that table; D and trimming were inferred from the DNA. The repertoire includes under 750,000 clones, 55% to 75% of them detected once, and approximately 1.8% sits in the top ten. These data come from a study of shared clonotypes between healthy human individuals. Sequenced: memory CD4+ T cells sorted from blood. Indicated subset: CD45RA-negative fraction. This TCR was recovered from a woman in her 30s in good health.

The DNA for the CDR3 is TGTGCCAGCAGCGTGGACAGGGGTCAGCCCCAGCATTTT. Its translation is CASSVDRGQPQHF. The chain is built from TRBV2 and TRBJ1-5, with 9 bases aligning to TRBD1. Germline-derived CDR1 and CDR2 are SNHLY and FYNNEI. V shed 6 bases and J 6 bases; nucleotides not matched to a gene: 3. There are 13 residues in the CDR3.